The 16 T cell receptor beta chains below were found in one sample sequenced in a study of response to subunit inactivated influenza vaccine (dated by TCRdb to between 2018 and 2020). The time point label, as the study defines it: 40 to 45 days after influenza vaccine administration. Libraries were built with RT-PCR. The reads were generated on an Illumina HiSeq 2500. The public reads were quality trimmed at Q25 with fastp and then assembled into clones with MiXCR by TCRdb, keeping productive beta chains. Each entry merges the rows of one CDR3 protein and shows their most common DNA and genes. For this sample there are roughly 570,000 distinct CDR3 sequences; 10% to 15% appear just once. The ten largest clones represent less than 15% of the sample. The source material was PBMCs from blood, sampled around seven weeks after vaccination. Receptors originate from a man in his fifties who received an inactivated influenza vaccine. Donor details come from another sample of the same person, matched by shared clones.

The CDR3, as DNA: TGTGCCAGCAGTCCGTCGGGGGGCGGCACCGGGGAGCTGTTTTTT. Translated: CASSPSGGGTGELFF. V usage is TRBV6-1 and J usage is TRBJ2-2, with a weak D call TRBD2 (7 bases). Germline assignment: CDR1 MNHNS and CDR2 SASEGT. The V gene lost 5 bases and the J gene lost 4 bases, with 14 bases spanning the gap. This CDR3 contains 15 residues.

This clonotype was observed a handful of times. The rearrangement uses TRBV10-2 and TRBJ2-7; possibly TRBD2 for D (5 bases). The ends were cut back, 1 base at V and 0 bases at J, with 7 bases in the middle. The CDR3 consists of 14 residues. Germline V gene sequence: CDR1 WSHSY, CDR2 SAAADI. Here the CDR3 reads CASSEYGISYEQYF. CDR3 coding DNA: TGCGCCAGCAGTGAGTACGGGATCTCCTACGAGCAGTACTTC.

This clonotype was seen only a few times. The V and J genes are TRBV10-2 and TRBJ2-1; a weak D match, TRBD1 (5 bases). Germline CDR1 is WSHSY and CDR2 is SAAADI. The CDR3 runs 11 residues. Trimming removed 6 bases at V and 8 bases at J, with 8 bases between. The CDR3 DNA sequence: TGCGCCAGCAGGCAAGGGGATGAGCAGTTCTTC. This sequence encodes CASRQGDEQFF.

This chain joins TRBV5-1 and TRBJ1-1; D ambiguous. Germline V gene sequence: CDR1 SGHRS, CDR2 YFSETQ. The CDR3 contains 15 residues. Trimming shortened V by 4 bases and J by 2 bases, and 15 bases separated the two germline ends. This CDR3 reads CASSGLGPGNTEAFF. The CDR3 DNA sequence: TGCGCCAGCAGCGGGTTGGGTCCGGGTAACACTGAAGCTTTCTTT.

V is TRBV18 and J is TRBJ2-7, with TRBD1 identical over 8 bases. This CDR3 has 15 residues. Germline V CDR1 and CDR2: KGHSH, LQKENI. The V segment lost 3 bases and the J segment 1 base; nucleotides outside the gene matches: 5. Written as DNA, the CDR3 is TGTGCCAGCTCACCCGACAGGGGAGTTTCCTACGAGCAGTACTTC. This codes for CASSPDRGVSYEQYF.

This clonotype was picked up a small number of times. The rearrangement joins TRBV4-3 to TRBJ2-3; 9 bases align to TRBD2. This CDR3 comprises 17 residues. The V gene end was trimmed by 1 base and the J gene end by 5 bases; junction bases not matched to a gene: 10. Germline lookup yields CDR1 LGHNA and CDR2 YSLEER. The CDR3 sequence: CASSQGFGGGAKDTQYF. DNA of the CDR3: TGCGCCAGCAGCCAAGGTTTTGGCGGGGGGGCAAAAGATACGCAGTATTTT.

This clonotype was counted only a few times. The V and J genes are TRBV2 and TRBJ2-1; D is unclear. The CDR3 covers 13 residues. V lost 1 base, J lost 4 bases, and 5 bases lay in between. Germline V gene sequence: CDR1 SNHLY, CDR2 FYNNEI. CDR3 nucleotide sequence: TGTGCCAGCAGTGAAGGAGTTTACAATGAGCAGTTCTTC. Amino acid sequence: CASSEGVYNEQFF. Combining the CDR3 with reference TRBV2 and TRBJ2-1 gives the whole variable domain EPEVTQTPSHQVTQMGQEVILRCVPISNHLYFYWYRQILGQKVEFLVSFYNNEISEKSEIFDDQFSVERPDGSNFTLKIRSTKLEDSAMYFCASSEGVYNEQFFGPGTRLTVL.

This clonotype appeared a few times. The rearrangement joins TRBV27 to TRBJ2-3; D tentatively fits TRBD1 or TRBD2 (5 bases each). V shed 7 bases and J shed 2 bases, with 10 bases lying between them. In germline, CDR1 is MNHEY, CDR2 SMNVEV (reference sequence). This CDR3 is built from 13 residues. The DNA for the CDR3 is TGTGCCAGCAAAGAGGGGTTCACAGATACGCAGTATTTT. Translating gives CASKEGFTDTQYF.

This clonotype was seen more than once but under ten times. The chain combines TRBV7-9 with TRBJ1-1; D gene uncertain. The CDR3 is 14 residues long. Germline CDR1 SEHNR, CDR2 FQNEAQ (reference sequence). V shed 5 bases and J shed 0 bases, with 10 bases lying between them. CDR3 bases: TGTGCCAGCAGCGGCACACAACTGAACACTGAAGCTTTCTTT. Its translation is CASSGTQLNTEAFF.

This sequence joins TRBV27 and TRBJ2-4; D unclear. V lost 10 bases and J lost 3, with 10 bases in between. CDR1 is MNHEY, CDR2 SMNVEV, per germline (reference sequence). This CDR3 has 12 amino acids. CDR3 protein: CANPVDKNIQYF. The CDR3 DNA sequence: TGTGCCAACCCCGTGGACAAAAACATTCAGTACTTC.

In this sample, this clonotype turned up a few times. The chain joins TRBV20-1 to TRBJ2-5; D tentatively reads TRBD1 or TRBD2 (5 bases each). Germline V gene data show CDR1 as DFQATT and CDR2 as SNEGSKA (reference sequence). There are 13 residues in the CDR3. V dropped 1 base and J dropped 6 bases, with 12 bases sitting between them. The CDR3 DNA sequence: TGCAGTGCTAGAGGCGAGGGGTGGAAGACCCAGTACTTC. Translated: CSARGEGWKTQYF.

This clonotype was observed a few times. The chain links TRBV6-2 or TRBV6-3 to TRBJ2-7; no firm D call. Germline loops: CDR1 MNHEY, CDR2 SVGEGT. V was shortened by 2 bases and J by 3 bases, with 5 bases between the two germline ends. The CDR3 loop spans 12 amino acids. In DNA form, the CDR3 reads TGTGCCAGCAGTTACAAAGTCTACGAGCAGTACTTC. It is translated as CASSYKVYEQYF.

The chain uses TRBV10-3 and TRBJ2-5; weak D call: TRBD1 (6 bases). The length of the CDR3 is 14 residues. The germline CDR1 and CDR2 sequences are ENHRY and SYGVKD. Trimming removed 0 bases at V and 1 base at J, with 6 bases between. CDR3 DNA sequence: TGTGCCATCAGTGAGTCGGGGGCCCAAGAGACCCAGTACTTC. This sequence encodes CAISESGAQETQYF.

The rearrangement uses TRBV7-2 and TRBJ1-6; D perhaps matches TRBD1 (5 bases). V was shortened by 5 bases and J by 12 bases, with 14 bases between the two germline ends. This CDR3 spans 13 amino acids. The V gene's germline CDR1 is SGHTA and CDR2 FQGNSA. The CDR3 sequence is CASSHGDGLPLHF. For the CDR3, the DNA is TGTGCCAGCAGCCATGGGGACGGATTACCCCTCCACTTT. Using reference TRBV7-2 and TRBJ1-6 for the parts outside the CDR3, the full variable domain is GAGVSQSPSNKVTEKGKDVELRCDPISGHTALYWYRQSLGQGLEFLIYFQGNSAPDKSGLPSDRFSAERTGGSVSTLTIQRTQQEDSAVYLCASSHGDGLPLHFGNGTRLTVT.

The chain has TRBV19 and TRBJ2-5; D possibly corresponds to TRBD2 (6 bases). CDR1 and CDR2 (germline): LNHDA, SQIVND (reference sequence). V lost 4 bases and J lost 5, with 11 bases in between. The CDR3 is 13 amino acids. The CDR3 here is CASSTEGRETQYF. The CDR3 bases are TGTGCCAGTAGTACTGAAGGGAGGGAGACCCAGTACTTC. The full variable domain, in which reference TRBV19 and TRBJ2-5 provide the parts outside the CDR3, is DGGITQSPKYLFRKEGQNVTLSCEQNLNHDAMYWYRQDPGQGLRLIYYSQIVNDFQKGDIAEGYSVSREKKESFPLTVTSAQKNPTAFYLCASSTEGRETQYFGPGTRLLVL.

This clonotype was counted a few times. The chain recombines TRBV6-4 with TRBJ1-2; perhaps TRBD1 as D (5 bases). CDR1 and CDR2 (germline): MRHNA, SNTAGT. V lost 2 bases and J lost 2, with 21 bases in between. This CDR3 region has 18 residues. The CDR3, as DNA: TGTGCCAGCAGTGACCATTATAGAAGGAAGACAGAAAACTATGGCTACACCTTC. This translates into CASSDHYRRKTENYGYTF.